The next 21 T cell receptor beta chains were all read from a single sample in a study of T cell responses to AZD1222 COVID-19 vaccine. Assay used: immunoSEQ multiplex PCR; TCRdb lists only in-frame clones, some missing. The sample lists approximately 120,000 clones; about nine tenths were seen once. The sample consisted of peripheral blood, taken on day 0 of AZD1222 vaccination. The receptor source for this set is an adult in good health.

The rearrangement links TRBV3-1 (or the pseudogene TRBV3-2) to TRBJ2-1; D is possibly TRBD1 (5 bases). There are 12 residues in the CDR3. Trimming took 5 bases from V and 10 from J, leaving 12 bases between them. Looked up from germline, CDR1 is LGHDT and CDR2 is YNNKEL (reference sequence). The DNA of the CDR3 is TGTGCCAGCAGCTCCCCCAGGGCGGAGCAGTTCTTC. It codes for CASSSPRAEQFF.

This sequence joins TRBV7-2 and TRBJ1-5; D uncertain. V lost 1 base and J 6 bases, leaving 10 bases between the germline ends. CDR1 and CDR2 (germline): SGHTA, FQGNSA. This CDR3 has 14 amino acids. CDR3 in DNA: TGTGCCAGCAGCTTAGAGCGTGTTGGTCAGCCCCAGCATTTT. Translating it yields CASSLERVGQPQHF.

The genes are TRBV29-1 and TRBJ1-2; TRBD1 matches at 9 bases. The CDR3 has 13 amino acids. Trimming cost V 6 bases and J 3 bases; bases outside gene matches: 5. Looked up from germline, CDR1 is SQVTM and CDR2 is ANQGSEA. The CDR3 is CSVGTGSDYGYTF. The CDR3 bases are TGCAGCGTCGGGACAGGGTCGGACTATGGCTACACCTTC.

The chain couples TRBV28 to TRBJ2-7; D remains ambiguous. The CDR3 contains 15 residues. The V end was cut by 3 bases, the J end by 0 bases, with 12 bases between. The germline gives CDR1 MDHEN, CDR2 SYDVKM. This CDR3 is CASSLSGLSSYEQYF. The CDR3 nucleotides read TGTGCCAGCAGTTTGTCAGGTCTTAGCTCCTACGAGCAGTACTTC.

This chain links TRBV10-1 with TRBJ2-1; perhaps TRBD2 as D (5 bases). Between the trimmed V and J ends, which lost 3 bases and 5 bases, there was a span of 8 bases. CDR3 length: 13 residues. Germline CDR1 reads WNHNN; CDR2 reads SYGVQD (reference sequence). DNA for the CDR3: TGCGCCAGCAGTGATCGAGGGAACAATGAGCAGTTCTTC. As protein: CASSDRGNNEQFF.

This chain joins TRBV7-9 and TRBJ2-1, with 15 bases matching TRBD2. The CDR3 consists of 16 residues. J was trimmed by 6 bases and V by 5 bases; bases with no gene match: 5. The germline CDR1 and CDR2 sequences are SEHNR and FQNEAQ (reference sequence). CDR3 DNA sequence: TGTGCCAGCAGCCCCGGACTAGCGGGGGGGCTCAATGAGCAGTTCTTC. Translated, it gives CASSPGLAGGLNEQFF. Full variable domain (missing parts from reference TRBV7-9 and TRBJ2-1): DTGVSQNPRHKITKRGQNVTFRCDPISEHNRLYWYRQTLGQGPEFLTYFQNEAQLEKSRLLSDRFSAERPKGSFSTLEIQRTEQGDSAMYLCASSPGLAGGLNEQFFGPGTRLTVL.

The rearrangement links TRBV10-2 to TRBJ2-2; 11 bases agree with TRBD1. The CDR3 is 15 residues long. With V trimmed by 3 bases and J by 6 bases, 3 bases remained unmatched. Germline V gives CDR1 WSHSY, CDR2 SAAADI. In DNA, the CDR3 is TGCGCCAGCAGTGAACCGGGACAGGGGGCCGGGGAGCTGTTTTTT. This encodes CASSEPGQGAGELFF.

Comments on this clone: Germline and junction disagree at one end, which may indicate a read error. The chain couples TRBV4-1 to TRBJ2-3; 7 positions match TRBD1. Germline V gene data show CDR1 as MGHRA and CDR2 as YSYEKL. CDR3 length: 12 residues. Here the CDR3 DNA reads TGCGCCAGCAGCCACCGAGAGGGGGCGTTGAATTTT. Translation: CASSHREGALNF.

The chain employs TRBV9 and TRBJ2-1; maybe TRBD2 (5 bases). The length of the CDR3 is 13 residues. V lost 0 bases to trimming and J lost 8 bases, with 9 bases between them. Germline CDR1 reads SGDLS; CDR2 reads YYNGEE. The CDR3 DNA is TGTGCCAGCAGCGTAGGACCCGGGGATGAGCAGTTCTTC. It specifies CASSVGPGDEQFF.

The CDR3 sequence: CASSPEGAGTSTNEKLFF. The CDR3, as DNA: TGTGCCAGCAGCCCAGAGGGGGCAGGAACTTCAACTAATGAAAAACTGTTTTTT. This chain uses TRBV7-6 with TRBJ1-4, with 7 bases aligning to TRBD1. The CDR3 length is 18 residues. The germline V gene encodes CDR1 SGHVS and CDR2 FNYEAQ. V shed 5 bases, J shed 0 bases, and the junction held 12 bases outside the gene matches.

The chain is built from TRBV6-6 and TRBJ2-5; no firm D call. The germline V gene encodes CDR1 MNHNY and CDR2 SVGAGI (reference sequence). The CDR3 loop spans 12 amino acids. The germline V and J ends were trimmed by 0 bases and 5 bases, with 4 bases remaining between them. CDR3 sequence reads: CASSYSGETQYF. The CDR3 DNA reads as TGTGCCAGCAGTTACTCCGGCGAGACCCAGTACTTC.

The gene calls are TRBV28 and TRBJ2-1, with 10 bases identical to TRBD1. CDR3 length: 15 amino acids. V shed 6 bases and J 4 bases; nucleotides not matched to a gene: 6. The germline V gene has CDR1 MDHEN and CDR2 SYDVKM. The CDR3 loop reads CASRHRTGGYNEQFF. CDR3 bases: TGTGCCAGCAGACATAGGACAGGGGGGTACAATGAGCAGTTCTTC.

The V call is TRBV10-3, the J call TRBJ1-1, with no clear D. CDR3 size: 11 residues. Deletions cut 2 bases from V and 3 bases from J, with 1 base between. Germline-derived CDR1 and CDR2 are ENHRY and SYGVKD. CDR3 coding DNA: TGTGCCATCAGTGAGGACACTGAAGCTTTCTTT. Translating gives CAISEDTEAFF.

The rearrangement uses TRBV7-2 and TRBJ2-5, with 7 bases aligning to TRBD1. CDR3 length: 14 amino acids. V lost 5 bases and J lost 6; bases outside the gene matches: 9. Germline CDR1 is SGHTA and CDR2 is FQGNSA. Here the CDR3 DNA reads TGTGCCAGCAGCCCTCGGACAGGCTTGAAGACCCAGTACTTC. It codes for CASSPRTGLKTQYF.

For this clone: The same CDR3 can be traced to other DNA sequences in this sample. The CDR3 loop reads CATSDSNQPQHF. The CDR3, as DNA: TGTGCCACCAGTGATAGCAATCAGCCCCAGCATTTT. This chain uses TRBV24-1 with TRBJ1-5, with D uncertain. Germline V gene sequence: CDR1 KGHDR, CDR2 SFDVKD. The CDR3 is made up of 12 amino acids. Trimming took 3 bases from V and 1 from J, leaving 0 bases between them.

This clone showed up just once. As DNA, the CDR3 is TGTGCCACCAGTGATTTTGTTGGGACACAAGGGGATACGCAGTATTTT. Amino acid sequence: CATSDFVGTQGDTQYF. This chain uses TRBV24-1 with TRBJ2-3, with a possible D match to TRBD1 (6 bases). V lost 1 base to trimming and J lost 6 bases, with 16 bases between them. From germline, CDR1 is KGHDR and CDR2 SFDVKD. This CDR3 is 16 amino acids long.

The genes are TRBV4-2 and TRBJ1-5; D is undetermined. CDR1 and CDR2 (germline): LGHNA, YNFKEQ. The V end was cut by 0 bases, the J end by 4 bases, with 4 bases between. This CDR3 is 13 amino acids long. CDR3 sequence reads: CASSQENNQPQHF. DNA of the CDR3: TGTGCCAGCAGCCAAGAAAATAATCAGCCCCAGCATTTT.

The V call is TRBV28, the J call TRBJ1-2; TRBD1 aligns across 8 bases. Unmatched junction bases numbered 4, after V lost 3 bases and J lost 7 bases. Germline V lookup: CDR1 MDHEN, CDR2 SYDVKM. The CDR3 consists of 13 residues. The CDR3 nucleotides are TGTGCCAGCAGTTTTGACAGGGGAGCTGGCTACACCTTC. The encoded protein is CASSFDRGAGYTF.

This clone has only one observation. V and J are TRBV7-8 and TRBJ2-7, with 7 positions matching TRBD2. The V gene end was trimmed by 0 bases and the J gene end by 7 bases; junction bases not matched to a gene: 9. The CDR3 spans 15 residues. Germline CDR1 and CDR2: SGHVS and FQNEAQ. This chain's CDR3 is CASSLASAGVGEQYF. CDR3 in DNA: TGTGCCAGCAGCTTAGCTTCTGCGGGAGTTGGTGAGCAGTACTTC. Based on the CDR3 plus reference TRBV7-8 and TRBJ2-7, the full variable domain is GAGVSQSPRYKVAKRGQDVALRCDPISGHVSLFWYQQALGQGPEFLTYFQNEAQLDKSGLPSDRFFAERPEGSVSTLKIQRTQQEDSAVYLCASSLASAGVGEQYFGPGTRLTVT.

This clone was counted a single time. CDR3 sequence: CATSAHAGQPQHF. As DNA, the CDR3 is TGTGCCACCAGTGCCCACGCTGGGCAGCCCCAGCATTTT. The V and J genes are TRBV24-1 and TRBJ1-5; no firm D call. Per the germline V gene, CDR1 is KGHDR and CDR2 is SFDVKD. Trimming took 5 bases from V and 7 from J, leaving 11 bases between them. CDR3 length equals 13 residues.

This chain links TRBV5-4 with TRBJ1-2; the match to TRBD1 covers 7 bases. Trimming removed 4 bases from V and 3 bases from J; junction bases left unmatched: 3. In germline, CDR1 is SGHNT, CDR2 YYREEE (reference sequence). The CDR3 covers 13 residues. This CDR3 reads CASSPQGDYGYTF. The CDR3 nucleotides read TGTGCCAGCAGCCCGCAGGGGGACTATGGCTACACCTTC.